Sequencing of this TCR beta chain was carried out in a study of T cells in Graves' hyperthyroidism and ophthalmopathy. Lactation, pregnancy, other autoimmune disease or uncontrolled infection excluded patients. Amplified TCR beta CDR3 regions derived from RNA transcripts. A set of HTBI primers served as the primers for a first-round RT-PCR of the TCR CDR3. TCRdb fed the multiplex PCR reads into MiXCR, producing one record per CDR3 protein. This sample has around 190,000 distinct CDR3 sequences, with about 15% found just once. The V end was cut by 2 bases, the J end by 4 bases, with 19 bases between. The CDR3 runs 16 residues. Germline CDR1 reads SGHDT; CDR2 reads YYEEEE. This clonotype came up many times.

Input material: blood. V is TRBV5-6 and J is TRBJ2-7, with D maybe TRBD1 (9 bases). The TCR was taken from a woman between 50 and 59 years old with Graves' hyperthyroidism. The CDR3 sequence: CASSFSGTGKQYEQYF. Here the CDR3 DNA reads TGTGCCAGCAGCTTTAGCGGGACAGGGAAACAGTACGAGCAGTACTTC.